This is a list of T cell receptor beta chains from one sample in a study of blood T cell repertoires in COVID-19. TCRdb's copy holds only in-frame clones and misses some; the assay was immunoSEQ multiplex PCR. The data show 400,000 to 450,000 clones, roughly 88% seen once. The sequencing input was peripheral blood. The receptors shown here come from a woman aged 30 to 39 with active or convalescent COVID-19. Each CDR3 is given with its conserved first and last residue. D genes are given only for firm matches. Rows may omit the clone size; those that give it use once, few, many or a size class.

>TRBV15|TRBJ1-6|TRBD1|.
CATSQSQGLNSPLHF
TGTGCCACCAGCCAATCACAGGGGTTGAATTCACCCCTCCACTTT
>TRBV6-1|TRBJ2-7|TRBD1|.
CASSEGQGYGSYEQYF
TGTGCCAGCAGTGAGGGACAGGGTTATGGGTCCTACGAGCAGTACTTC
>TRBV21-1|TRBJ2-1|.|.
CASSKQQPEKAVYNEQFF
TGTGCCAGCAGCAAACAACAGCCAGAGAAAGCTGTTTACAATGAGCAGTTCTTC
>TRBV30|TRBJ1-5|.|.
CAWSAGNNQPQHF
TGTGCCTGGAGTGCAGGGAACAATCAGCCCCAGCATTTT
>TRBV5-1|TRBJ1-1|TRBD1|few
CASSLKGQGGGTEAFF
TGCGCCAGCAGCTTGAAGGGACAGGGCGGTGGCACTGAAGCTTTCTTT
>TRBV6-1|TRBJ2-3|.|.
CASRWAETDTQYF
TGTGCTTCTCGTTGGGCAGAGACCGATACGCAGTATTTT
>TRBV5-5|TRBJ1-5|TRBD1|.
CASSWGQGDQPQHF
TGTGCCAGCAGCTGGGGACAGGGGGATCAGCCCCAGCATTTT
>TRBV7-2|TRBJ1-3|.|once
CASSWSTDGNTIYF
TGTGCCAGCAGCTGGTCTACTGATGGAAACACCATATATTTT
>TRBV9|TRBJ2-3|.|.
CASSVDQATDTQYF
TGTGCCAGCAGCGTAGATCAGGCCACAGATACGCAGTATTTT
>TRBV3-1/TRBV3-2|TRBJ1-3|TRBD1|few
CASSPRTGTGVPGNTIYF
TGTGCCAGCAGCCCGCGAACCGGGACAGGGGTACCGGGAAACACCATATATTTT
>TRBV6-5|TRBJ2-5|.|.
CASSYWQGQETQYF
TGTGCCAGCAGTTACTGGCAGGGTCAAGAGACCCAGTACTTC
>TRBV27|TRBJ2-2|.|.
CASSFGGLGANTGELFF
TGTGCCAGCAGTTTTGGTGGTCTGGGGGCTAACACCGGGGAGCTGTTTTTT
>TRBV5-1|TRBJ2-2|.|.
CASSLAVGSTGELFF
TGCGCCAGCAGCTTGGCGGTGGGGAGCACCGGGGAGCTGTTTTTT
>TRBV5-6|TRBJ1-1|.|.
CASSLAVRESVAEAFF
TGTGCCAGCAGCTTGGCAGTGAGGGAGTCTGTCGCTGAAGCTTTCTTT
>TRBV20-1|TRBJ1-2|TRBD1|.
CSASVPGQGIDGYTF
TGCAGTGCTAGTGTCCCGGGACAGGGGATTGATGGCTACACCTTC
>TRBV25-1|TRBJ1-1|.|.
CASSEHGSGNTEAFF
TGTGCCAGCAGTGAACATGGGTCAGGGAACACTGAAGCTTTCTTT
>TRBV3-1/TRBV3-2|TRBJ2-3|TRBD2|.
CASSQQRSGGSTDTQYF
TGTGCCAGCAGCCAACAGCGTAGCGGGGGTAGCACAGATACGCAGTATTTT
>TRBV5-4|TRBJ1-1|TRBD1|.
CASSLGGGTGNTEAFF
TGTGCCAGCAGCTTGGGAGGGGGGACAGGGAACACTGAAGCTTTCTTT
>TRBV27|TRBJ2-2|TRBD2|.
CASSVAGPGLAGDHGELFF
TGTGCCAGCAGTGTGGCGGGTCCCGGACTAGCGGGAGACCACGGGGAGCTGTTTTTT
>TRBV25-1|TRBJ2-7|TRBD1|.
CASSGHRGNSYEQYF
TGTGCCAGCAGTGGCCACAGGGGGAACTCCTACGAGCAGTACTTC
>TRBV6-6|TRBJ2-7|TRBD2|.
CASSPRGGSSYEQYF
TGTGCCAGCAGTCCCCGGGGCGGGAGTTCGTACGAGCAGTACTTC
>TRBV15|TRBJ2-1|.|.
CATSRDPGDEQFF
TGTGCCACCAGCAGAGACCCGGGAGACGAGCAGTTCTTC